The 19 T cell receptor beta chains reported below all come from one sample, sequenced in a study of blood T cell repertoires in COVID-19. Produced via immunoSEQ multiplex PCR; TCRdb's table is partial and in-frame only. The table has roughly 240,000 clones, 75% to 90% seen once. Sequencing was performed on peripheral blood. The receptors stem from a man aged 55 to 70 who had recovered from COVID-19.

The rearrangement links TRBV11-2 to TRBJ1-2, with TRBD1 as a possible D gene (5 bases). V lost 1 base, J lost 4 bases, and 16 bases lay in between. Germline CDR1 SGHAT, CDR2 FQNNGV. The CDR3 has 16 amino acids. For the CDR3, the DNA is TGTGCCAGCAGCTTAGGGTCCGGGGGATTGGTCTATGGCTACACCTTC. Amino acids: CASSLGSGGLVYGYTF.

The J gene is TRBJ1-2, the V gene TRBV5-1; 10 nucleotides align to TRBD1. V dropped 0 bases and J dropped 7; count of bases not matched to a gene: 9. The CDR3 covers 16 residues. Germline CDR1 reads SGHRS; CDR2 reads YFSETQ. CDR3 residues: CASSLGSGTGVAGYTF. For the CDR3, the DNA is TGCGCCAGCAGCTTGGGCTCCGGGACAGGGGTGGCTGGCTACACCTTC.

J is TRBJ1-2 and V is TRBV18, with unresolved D. This CDR3 spans 14 amino acids. Looked up from germline, CDR1 is KGHSH and CDR2 is LQKENI. V was trimmed by 3 bases and J by 3 bases, leaving 11 bases between them. CDR3 DNA sequence: TGTGCCAGCTCACCCGAACCTTCGGACTATGGCTACACCTTC. Translation gives CASSPEPSDYGYTF. The full variable domain, completed using reference TRBV18 and TRBJ1-2, is NAGVMQNPRHLVRRRGQEARLRCSPMKGHSHVYWYRQLPEEGLKFMVYLQKENIIDESGMPKERFSAEFPKEGPSILRIQQVVRGDSAAYFCASSPEPSDYGYTFGSGTRLTVV.

This chain connects TRBV27 to TRBJ1-1; D is undetermined. The ends were cut back, 4 bases at V and 3 bases at J, with 12 bases in the middle. From germline, CDR1 is MNHEY and CDR2 SMNVEV (reference sequence). This CDR3 spans 14 amino acids. The DNA for the CDR3 is TGTGCCAGCAGTTCCAACGTGAGGCACACTGAAGCTTTCTTT. Residues: CASSSNVRHTEAFF.

The chain has TRBV28 and TRBJ1-5; weak D call: TRBD1 (6 bases). This CDR3 is built from 15 residues. Looked up from germline, CDR1 is MDHEN and CDR2 is SYDVKM. The V gene lost 1 base and the J gene lost 4 bases, with 11 bases spanning the gap. The CDR3 coding sequence is TGTGCCAGCAGTTTATTACAGGGCAAAAATCAGCCCCAGCATTTT. This encodes CASSLLQGKNQPQHF.

V gene TRBV11-1 combines with J gene TRBJ2-3, with 10 bases aligning to TRBD2. V lost 6 bases, J lost 2 bases, and 8 bases stayed unmatched. The CDR3 totals 16 residues. The germline CDR1 and CDR2 sequences are SGHAT and FQDESV (reference sequence). CDR3 nucleotide sequence: TGTGCCAGCAGTCACGGACTAGCGGTTAACACAGATACGCAGTATTTT. As protein: CASSHGLAVNTDTQYF.

The chain joins TRBV11-2 to TRBJ2-1; TRBD2 aligns across 9 bases. Germline CDR1 and CDR2: SGHAT and FQNNGV. CDR3 length: 16 amino acids. V lost 1 base and J lost 7; bases outside the gene matches: 8. CDR3 nucleotides: TGTGCCAGCAGCTTAGTTGGGACTAGCTTTGGGAATGAGCAGTTCTTC. Amino acid sequence: CASSLVGTSFGNEQFF.

The J gene is TRBJ1-4, the V gene TRBV6-5; 10 bases are shared with TRBD1. The CDR3 extends over 15 amino acids. V lost 2 bases, J lost 5 bases, and 2 bases stayed unmatched. Germline assignment: CDR1 MNHEY and CDR2 SVGAGI. As DNA, the CDR3 is TGTGCCAGCAGTTACGGGGGACAGGGGAATGAAAAACTGTTTTTT. Translation: CASSYGGQGNEKLFF.

The gene calls are TRBV11-2 and TRBJ2-7; 7 bases agree with TRBD1. CDR1 is SGHAT, CDR2 FQNNGV, per germline. There are 14 residues in the CDR3. V shed 2 bases, J shed 3 bases, and the junction held 4 bases outside the gene matches. The CDR3 DNA is TGTGCCAGCAGCTTATACAGGGGCGGCTACGAGCAGTACTTC. This codes for CASSLYRGGYEQYF.

The genes are TRBV7-8 and TRBJ1-6, with D possibly TRBD1 on 6 matching bases. V lost 5 bases and J 9 bases, leaving 17 bases between the germline ends. Germline CDR1 SGHVS, CDR2 FQNEAQ. This CDR3 is 15 amino acids long. This CDR3 reads CASSQRDRMGSPLHF. The CDR3 bases are TGTGCCAGCAGCCAAAGAGACAGGATGGGTTCACCCCTCCACTTT.

The chain combines TRBV4-1 with TRBJ2-5; a weak D match, TRBD2 (6 bases). The CDR3 is 15 amino acids. Per germline, CDR1 MGHRA and CDR2 YSYEKL. With 1 base removed from V and 3 bases from J, the gap between germline ends came to 12 bases. The CDR3 region has the DNA TGCGCCAGCAGCCAAGGGGGGAGGTGGGAAGAGACCCAGTACTTC. Its translation: CASSQGGRWEETQYF.

This clone was seen only once. The rearrangement links TRBV7-2 to TRBJ1-2; D gene uncertain. This CDR3 contains 14 residues. V dropped 1 base and J dropped 2 bases, with 8 bases sitting between them. Germline V CDR1 and CDR2: SGHTA, FQGNSA. In DNA form, the CDR3 reads TGTGCCAGCAGCTTAGTCCAGAAAAACTATGGCTACACCTTC. It codes for CASSLVQKNYGYTF. The whole variable domain, remainder taken from reference TRBV7-2 and TRBJ1-2, is GAGVSQSPSNKVTEKGKDVELRCDPISGHTALYWYRQSLGQGLEFLIYFQGNSAPDKSGLPSDRFSAERTGGSVSTLTIQRTQQEDSAVYLCASSLVQKNYGYTFGSGTRLTVV.

A single count supports this clone. This chain connects TRBV5-1 to TRBJ1-2; D perhaps matches TRBD1 (6 bases). Trimming took off 2 bases at V and 5 bases at J, with 16 bases between the two ends. The CDR3 totals 15 residues. Looked up from germline, CDR1 is SGHRS and CDR2 is YFSETQ. The CDR3 bases are TGCGCCAGCAGCTTTCAGGCCGGGACATCGTATGGCTACACCTTC. Amino acid sequence: CASSFQAGTSYGYTF.

The CDR3 DNA reads TGTGCCAGCAGCAGCCTGGGACTAGCGGGTTACAATGAGCAGTTCTTC. This gives the protein CASSSLGLAGYNEQFF. The rearrangement uses TRBV11-2 and TRBJ2-1; 12 bases are a match to TRBD2. J was trimmed by 4 bases and V by 5 bases; bases with no gene match: 6. CDR1 and CDR2 from the germline V gene are SGHAT and FQNNGV. The CDR3 contains 16 residues.

The V and J genes are TRBV6-5 and TRBJ1-1, with D perhaps matching TRBD1 (5 bases). The V end was cut by 2 bases, the J end by 4 bases, with 8 bases between. CDR3 length: 13 amino acids. Germline V gene sequence: CDR1 MNHEY, CDR2 SVGAGI. In DNA form, the CDR3 reads TGTGCCAGCAGTTACCGCGGGGGCACTGAAGCTTTCTTT. Residues: CASSYRGGTEAFF.

CDR3 residues: CASSSRGFGLAGITDTQYF. The CDR3 nucleotides are TGCGCCAGCAGCTCGAGAGGTTTCGGACTAGCGGGAATCACAGATACGCAGTATTTT. J is TRBJ2-3 and V is TRBV5-1, with 12 bases fitting TRBD2. V was clipped by 3 bases and J by 2 bases; unmatched bases: 13. CDR1 SGHRS and CDR2 YFSETQ come from the germline V gene. CDR3 length: 19 residues.

The chain uses TRBV9 and TRBJ2-2; 11 nucleotides agree with TRBD2. V gave up 1 base and J gave up 4 bases; unmatched junction bases: 6. Germline CDR1 SGDLS, CDR2 YYNGEE. The CDR3 has 17 amino acids. CDR3 protein: CASSVTSGGAGTGELFF. The CDR3 DNA follows: TGTGCCAGCAGCGTAACTAGCGGGGGTGCCGGCACCGGGGAGCTGTTTTTT. The full variable domain, rest sourced from reference TRBV9 and TRBJ2-2, is DSGVTQTPKHLITATGQRVTLRCSPRSGDLSVYWYQQSLDQGLQFLIQYYNGEERAKGNILERFSAQQFPDLHSELNLSSLELGDSALYFCASSVTSGGAGTGELFFGEGSRLTVL.

This chain uses TRBV7-3 with TRBJ1-5; weak D call: TRBD1 (6 bases). The V end was cut by 2 bases, the J end by 0 bases, with 17 bases between. Germline V gives CDR1 SGHTA, CDR2 FQGTGA. The CDR3 has 18 residues. Written as DNA, the CDR3 is TGTGCCAGCAGCTTATTAGATAGGACAGTATATAGCAATCAGCCCCAGCATTTT. Its translation: CASSLLDRTVYSNQPQHF.

This rearrangement joins TRBV15 to TRBJ1-2; D is perhaps TRBD1 (6 bases). V was cut by 0 bases and J by 5 bases, with 16 bases left in between. The germline V gene has CDR1 LNHNV and CDR2 YYDKDF (reference sequence). The CDR3 has 16 amino acids. CDR3 in DNA: TGTGCCACCAGCAGAGAAACAGGGTCACTCCTATATGGCTACACCTTC. Amino acids: CATSRETGSLLYGYTF.